This T cell receptor (beta chain) was found in a study of blood T cell repertoires in COVID-19. Data came from immunoSEQ multiplex PCR; TCRdb stores just in-frame clones and leaves some out. Of 250,000 or so clones detected, approximately 83% appear once; the ten largest clones hold approximately 3.6%. The CDR3 spans 15 residues. Trimming removed 6 bases from V and 5 bases from J, with 17 bases in between. Germline values: CDR1 KGHSH, CDR2 LQKENI. Sequencing input: PBMCs or T cells enriched from blood (not recorded which). V and J are TRBV18 and TRBJ1-5, with unresolved D. The origin of this receptor is a man aged 45 to 65 who had recovered from COVID-19. The DNA of the CDR3 is TGTGCCAGCTCTCGGACTGGTGGATTGGATCAGCCCCAGCATTTT. It yields the protein CASSRTGGLDQPQHF.